The present T cell receptor (beta chain) was sequenced within a study of blood T cell repertoires in COVID-19. Study in general: Specimens from acute and convalescent COVID-19 originated in the United States, Italy and Spain. T cells, B-cell-depleted T cells, or PBMCs supplied cDNA or gDNA.

This clone was picked up one time. Patients from Seattle were sampled longitudinally, starting during active infection. As originally analysed: Cell counts per sample came from amplifying reference gene primers. Using immunoSEQ multiplex PCR, the repertoire was profiled, and TCRdb retains in-frame clones only, with some absent. V and J calls and clone size are as listed in that table; D and trimming were resolved from the DNA. Among about 170,000 clones listed, roughly nine tenths were seen once. The CDR3 is made up of 14 amino acids. The germline V gene encodes CDR1 MDHEN and CDR2 SYDVKM. After removal of 3 bases from V and 6 bases from J, the junction contained 1 base not matched to a gene.

The chain couples TRBV28 to TRBJ1-5; 11 positions match TRBD1. The origin of this receptor is a woman in her sixties with COVID-19, enrolled during active disease. The source material was peripheral blood. CDR3 in amino acids: CASSLDRGLQPQHF. The CDR3 nucleotides read TGTGCCAGCAGTTTGGACAGGGGGCTTCAGCCCCAGCATTTT.